The TCR beta chain described here comes from a study of T cells in Graves' hyperthyroidism and ophthalmopathy. Of note for this clonotype: Its target is not known. Sequence at one end of the junction differs from germline and may be a read error.

Over 18 months, lack of ophthalmopathy progression marked Graves' hyperthyroidism as stable. Amplification targeted TCR beta CDR3 regions from RNA transcripts. Using the HTBI primer set, a first-round RT-PCR was run on the TCR CDR3. TCRdb re-called the multiplex PCR reads through MiXCR, storing one row per CDR3 protein. The sample contains some 510,000 distinct CDR3 sequences, about 45% of which appear only once. Study conclusions and caveats: Peripheral blood also featured most of the thyroid clonotypes expanded above 0.001.

The CDR3 has 16 residues. Per germline, CDR1 SEHNR and CDR2 FQNEAQ (reference sequence). This rearrangement joins TRBV7-9 to TRBJ1-1, with 7 bases matching TRBD1. Sequenced: peripheral blood or thyroid tissue (not recorded which). The sequence derives from a woman younger than 30 with Graves' hyperthyroidism. The CDR3 bases are TGCGCCAGCACCCCAGGACGACAGGGACAGAACACTGAAGCTTTCTTT. Translating it yields CASTPGRQGQNTEAFF.